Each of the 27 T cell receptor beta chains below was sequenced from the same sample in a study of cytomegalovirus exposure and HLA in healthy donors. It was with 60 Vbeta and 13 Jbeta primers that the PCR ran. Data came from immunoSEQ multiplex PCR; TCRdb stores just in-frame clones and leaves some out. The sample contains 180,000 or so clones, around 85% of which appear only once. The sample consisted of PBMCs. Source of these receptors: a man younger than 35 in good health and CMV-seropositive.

CDR3 coding DNA: TGTGCCAGCAGTCCCGGGGACGGGAGAAACACTGAAGCTTTCTTT. It is translated as CASSPGDGRNTEAFF. The V and J genes are TRBV6-1 and TRBJ1-1, with D maybe TRBD1 (5 bases). The CDR3 sequence is 15 residues long. The germline gives CDR1 MNHNS, CDR2 SASEGT. V lost 5 bases and J lost 2, with 15 bases in between.

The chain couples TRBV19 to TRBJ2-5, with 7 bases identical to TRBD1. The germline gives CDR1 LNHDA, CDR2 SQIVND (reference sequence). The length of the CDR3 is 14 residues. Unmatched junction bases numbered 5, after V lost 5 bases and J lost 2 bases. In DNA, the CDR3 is TGTGCCAGTAGTCGCCGACAGGGACAAGAGACCCAGTACTTC. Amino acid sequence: CASSRRQGQETQYF.

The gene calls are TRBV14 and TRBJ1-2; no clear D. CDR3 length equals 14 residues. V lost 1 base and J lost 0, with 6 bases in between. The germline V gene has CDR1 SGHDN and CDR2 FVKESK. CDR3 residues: CASSQARTNYGYTF. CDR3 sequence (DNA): TGTGCCAGCAGCCAAGCCAGGACTAACTATGGCTACACCTTC. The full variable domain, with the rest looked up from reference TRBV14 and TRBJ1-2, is EAGVTQFPSHSVIEKGQTVTLRCDPISGHDNLYWYRRVMGKEIKFLLHFVKESKQDESGMPNNRFLAERTGGTYSTLKVQPAELEDSGVYFCASSQARTNYGYTFGSGTRLTVV.

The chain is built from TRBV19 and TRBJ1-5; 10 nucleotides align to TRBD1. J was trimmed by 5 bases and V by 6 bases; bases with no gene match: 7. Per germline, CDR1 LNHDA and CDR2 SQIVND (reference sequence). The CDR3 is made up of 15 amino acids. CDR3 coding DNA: TGTGCCAGTAGGACCCAGGACAGGGGGGATCAGCCCCAGCATTTT. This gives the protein CASRTQDRGDQPQHF.

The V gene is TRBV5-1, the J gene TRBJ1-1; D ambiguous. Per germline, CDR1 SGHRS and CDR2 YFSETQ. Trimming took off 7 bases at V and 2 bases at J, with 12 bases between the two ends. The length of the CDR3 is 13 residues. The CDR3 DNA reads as TGCGCCAGCGGAGGCCAGTTTAACACTGAAGCTTTCTTT. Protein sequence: CASGGQFNTEAFF. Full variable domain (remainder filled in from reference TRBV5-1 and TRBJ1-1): KAGVTQTPRYLIKTRGQQVTLSCSPISGHRSVSWYQQTPGQGLQFLFEYFSETQRNKGNFPGRFSGRQFSNSRSEMNVSTLELGDSALYLCASGGQFNTEAFFGQGTRLTVV.

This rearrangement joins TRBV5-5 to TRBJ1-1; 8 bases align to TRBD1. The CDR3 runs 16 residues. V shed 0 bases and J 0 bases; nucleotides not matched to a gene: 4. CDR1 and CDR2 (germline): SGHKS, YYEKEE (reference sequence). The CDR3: CASSLGQGIMNTEAFF. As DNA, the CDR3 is TGTGCCAGCAGCTTGGGACAGGGGATAATGAACACTGAAGCTTTCTTT.

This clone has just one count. CDR3: CASSKGREARETQYF. The CDR3 DNA follows: TGTGCCAGCAGCAAAGGGAGGGAAGCACGAGAGACCCAGTACTTC. J is TRBJ2-5 and V is TRBV21-1; the table names TRBD2, a call not compared with the DNA. TRBV21-1 is deemed a pseudogene. The CDR3 is 15 amino acids.

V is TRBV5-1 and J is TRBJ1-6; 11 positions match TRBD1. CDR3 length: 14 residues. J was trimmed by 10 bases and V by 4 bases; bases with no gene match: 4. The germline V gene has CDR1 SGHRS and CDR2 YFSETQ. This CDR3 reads CASSGGQGESPLHF. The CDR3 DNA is TGCGCCAGCAGCGGGGGACAGGGGGAATCACCCCTCCACTTT.

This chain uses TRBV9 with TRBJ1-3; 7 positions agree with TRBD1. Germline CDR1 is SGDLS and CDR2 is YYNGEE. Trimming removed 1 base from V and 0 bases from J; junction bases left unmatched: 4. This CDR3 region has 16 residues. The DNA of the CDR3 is TGTGCCAGCAGCGTAACAGGGGCCTTCTCTGGAAACACCATATATTTT. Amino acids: CASSVTGAFSGNTIYF.

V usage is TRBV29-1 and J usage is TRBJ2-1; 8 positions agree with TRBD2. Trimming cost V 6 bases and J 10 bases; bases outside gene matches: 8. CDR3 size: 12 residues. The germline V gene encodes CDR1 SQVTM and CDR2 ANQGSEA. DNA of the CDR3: TGCAGCGTCCGCGGGGGGCCGCTCGAGCAGTTCTTC. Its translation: CSVRGGPLEQFF.

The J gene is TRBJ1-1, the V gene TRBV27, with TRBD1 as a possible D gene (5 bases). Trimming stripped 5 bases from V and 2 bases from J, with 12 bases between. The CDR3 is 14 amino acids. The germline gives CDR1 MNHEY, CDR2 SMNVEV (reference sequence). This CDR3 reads CASSPRVGNTEAFF. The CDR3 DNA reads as TGTGCCAGCAGTCCCAGGGTCGGAAACACTGAAGCTTTCTTT.

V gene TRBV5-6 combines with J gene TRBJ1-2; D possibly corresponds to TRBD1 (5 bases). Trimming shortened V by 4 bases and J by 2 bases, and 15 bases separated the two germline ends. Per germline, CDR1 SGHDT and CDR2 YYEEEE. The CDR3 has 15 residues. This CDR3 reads CASSQVSQENYGYTF. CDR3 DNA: TGTGCCAGCAGCCAAGTTTCACAGGAAAACTATGGCTACACCTTC. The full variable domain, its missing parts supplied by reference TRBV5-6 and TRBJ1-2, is DAGVTQSPTHLIKTRGQQVTLRCSPKSGHDTVSWYQQALGQGPQFIFQYYEEEERQRGNFPDRFSGHQFPNYSSELNVNALLLGDSALYLCASSQVSQENYGYTFGSGTRLTVV.

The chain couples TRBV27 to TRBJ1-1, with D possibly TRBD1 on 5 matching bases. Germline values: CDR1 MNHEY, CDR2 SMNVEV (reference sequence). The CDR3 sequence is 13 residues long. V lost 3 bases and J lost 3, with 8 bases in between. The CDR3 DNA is TGTGCCAGCAGTTTCATAGGGGACACTGAAGCTTTCTTT. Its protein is CASSFIGDTEAFF.

The CDR3 is CAIRGTDRGKETQYF. CDR3 nucleotide sequence: TGTGCCATCAGAGGGACGGACAGGGGAAAAGAGACCCAGTACTTC. This chain uses TRBV10-3 with TRBJ2-5, with TRBD1 matching 9 bases. Germline trimming cut 6 bases from V and 3 bases from J; bases unmatched to any gene: 8. Germline CDR1 and CDR2: ENHRY and SYGVKD. This CDR3 contains 15 residues.

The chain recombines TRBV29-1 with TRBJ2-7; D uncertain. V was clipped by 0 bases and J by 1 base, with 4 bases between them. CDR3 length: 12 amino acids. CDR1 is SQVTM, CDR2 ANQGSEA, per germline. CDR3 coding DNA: TGCAGCGTTGAAGAACGGTCCTACGAGCAGTACTTC. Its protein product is CSVEERSYEQYF.

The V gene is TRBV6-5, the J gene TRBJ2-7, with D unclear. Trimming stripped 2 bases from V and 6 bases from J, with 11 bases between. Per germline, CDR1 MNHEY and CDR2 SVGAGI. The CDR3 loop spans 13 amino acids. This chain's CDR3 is CASSYTRQVEQYF. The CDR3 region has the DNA TGTGCCAGCAGTTACACCCGACAAGTCGAGCAGTACTTC.

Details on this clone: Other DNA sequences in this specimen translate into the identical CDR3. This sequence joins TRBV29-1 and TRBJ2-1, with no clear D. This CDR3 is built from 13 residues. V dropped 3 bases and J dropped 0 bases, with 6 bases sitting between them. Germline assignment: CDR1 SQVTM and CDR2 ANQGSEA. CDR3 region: CSVEASSYNEQFF. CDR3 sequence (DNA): TGCAGCGTTGAGGCCAGCTCCTACAATGAGCAGTTCTTC.

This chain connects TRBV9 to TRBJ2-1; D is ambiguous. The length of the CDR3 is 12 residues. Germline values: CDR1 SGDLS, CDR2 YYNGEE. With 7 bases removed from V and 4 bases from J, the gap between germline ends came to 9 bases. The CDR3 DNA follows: TGTGCCAGCGGCGACGGTTACAATGAGCAGTTCTTC. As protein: CASGDGYNEQFF.

This CDR3 reads CASSEQGARQPQHF. As DNA, the CDR3 is TGTGCCAGCAGTGAACAGGGGGCCCGGCAGCCCCAGCATTTT. The rearrangement links TRBV6-5 to TRBJ1-5; TRBD1 aligns across 9 bases. Germline V gene sequence: CDR1 MNHEY, CDR2 SVGAGI. V lost 5 bases, J lost 7 bases, and 6 bases stayed unmatched. The CDR3 has 14 residues.

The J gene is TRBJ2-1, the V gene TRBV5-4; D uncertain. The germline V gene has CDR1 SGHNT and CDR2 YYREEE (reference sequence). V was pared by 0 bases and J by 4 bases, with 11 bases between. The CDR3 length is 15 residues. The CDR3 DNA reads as TGTGCCAGCAGCTTGGATTTAGATAATTACAATGAGCAGTTCTTC. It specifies CASSLDLDNYNEQFF.

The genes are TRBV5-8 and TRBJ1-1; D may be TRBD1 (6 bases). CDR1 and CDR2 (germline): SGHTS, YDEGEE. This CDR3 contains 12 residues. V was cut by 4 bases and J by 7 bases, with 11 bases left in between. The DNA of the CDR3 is TGTGCCAGCAGCCTCCCAGGGGTTGAAGCTTTCTTT. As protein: CASSLPGVEAFF.

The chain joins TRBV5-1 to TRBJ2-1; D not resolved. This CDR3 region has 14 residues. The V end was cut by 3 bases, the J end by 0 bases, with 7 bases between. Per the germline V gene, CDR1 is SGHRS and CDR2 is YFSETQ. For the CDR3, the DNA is TGCGCCAGCAGCTCCCTCGGCTCCTACAATGAGCAGTTCTTC. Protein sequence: CASSSLGSYNEQFF.

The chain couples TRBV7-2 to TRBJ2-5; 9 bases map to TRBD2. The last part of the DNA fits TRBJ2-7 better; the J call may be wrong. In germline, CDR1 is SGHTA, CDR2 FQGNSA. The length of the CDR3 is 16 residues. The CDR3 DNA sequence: TGTGCCAGCAGCTTCTTAAGTAGCGGGGGAGGGTACGAGCAGTACTTC. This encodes CASSFLSSGGGYEQYF.

CDR3 residues: CASSGRQPGVNTGELFF. The CDR3 DNA sequence: TGTGCCAGCAGTGGACGCCAGCCAGGGGTCAACACCGGGGAGCTGTTTTTT. This chain links TRBV6-1 with TRBJ2-2; tentatively, D is TRBD1 (6 bases). V was trimmed by 4 bases and J by 2 bases, leaving 17 bases between them. Germline V gene lookup returns CDR1 MNHNS and CDR2 SASEGT. CDR3 size: 17 residues.

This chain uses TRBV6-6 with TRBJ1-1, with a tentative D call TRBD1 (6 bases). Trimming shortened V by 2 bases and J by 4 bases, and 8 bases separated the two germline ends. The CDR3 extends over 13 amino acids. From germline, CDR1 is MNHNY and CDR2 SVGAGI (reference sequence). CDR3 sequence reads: CASSYRQATEAFF. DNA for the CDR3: TGTGCCAGCAGTTACCGACAGGCCACTGAAGCTTTCTTT.

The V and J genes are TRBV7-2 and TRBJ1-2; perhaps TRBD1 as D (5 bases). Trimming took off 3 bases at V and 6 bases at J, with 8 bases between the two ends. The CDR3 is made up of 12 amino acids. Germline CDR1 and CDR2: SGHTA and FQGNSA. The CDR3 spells CASSFSGDGYTF. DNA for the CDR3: TGTGCCAGCAGCTTCTCGGGGGATGGCTACACCTTC.

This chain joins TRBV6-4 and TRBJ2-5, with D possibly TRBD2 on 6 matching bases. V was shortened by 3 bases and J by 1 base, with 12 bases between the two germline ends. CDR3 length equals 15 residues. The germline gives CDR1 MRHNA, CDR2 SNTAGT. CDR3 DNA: TGTGCCAGCAGTGAAATGGGAGGCCCCCAAGAGACCCAGTACTTC. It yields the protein CASSEMGGPQETQYF.